This record covers a single TCR beta chain. Its target is not known. The authors sequenced TCR beta from blood CD8+ and CD4+ T cells. The V segment lost 4 bases and the J segment 5 bases; nucleotides outside the gene matches: 9. The germline gives CDR1 MNHNS, CDR2 SASEGT. The CDR3 has 17 amino acids. The record originates from a study of CD8 T cells in Susac syndrome. Study-wide points: None of the CD4+ T cell repertoires in Susac syndrome showed clonal expansion.

RNA was extracted with the RNeasy kit, and a quantity of about 0.45 to 1 ug was reverse transcribed using random hexamers. MiXCR, applied by TCRdb to the immunoSEQ multiplex PCR reads, yields one record per CDR3 protein. Seen here are over 150,000 distinct CDR3 sequences, just under 95% observed once, and the top ten hold 0.099%. This clonotype was obtained from a human donor with Susac syndrome. The sequenced sample was CD4+ T cells from PBMCs. The V call is TRBV6-1, the J call TRBJ2-1, with TRBD2 matching 12 bases. For the CDR3, the DNA is TGTGCCAGCAGTGGTCTAGCGGGAGGGATCTCGGACAATGAGCAGTTCTTC. Residues: CASSGLAGGISDNEQFF.